These 27 T cell receptor beta chains were sequenced from one sample in a study of shared clonotypes between healthy human individuals. Data came from immunoSEQ multiplex PCR; TCRdb stores just in-frame clones and leaves some out. Of hundreds of thousands of clones in the sample, about 80% were seen once. Material: memory CD4+ T cells sorted from blood. Documented subset: CD45RA-negative fraction. The receptors come from a woman aged 25-40 years in good health.

V is TRBV11-2 and J is TRBJ2-5, with D perhaps matching TRBD2 (5 bases). The germline gives CDR1 SGHAT, CDR2 FQNNGV. CDR3 size: 12 residues. The germline V and J ends were trimmed by 11 bases and 5 bases, with 15 bases remaining between them. This CDR3 reads CAVSGGLETQYF. CDR3 sequence (DNA): TGTGCCGTGTCGGGCGGGTTGGAGACCCAGTACTTC.

This clone was counted once. The CDR3 loop is CASNGGNQPQHF. Written as DNA, the CDR3 is TGTGCCAGTAATGGAGGGAATCAGCCCCAGCATTTT. This rearrangement joins TRBV19 to TRBJ1-5; D gene unclear. Trimming stripped 7 bases from V and 4 bases from J, with 8 bases between. Germline assignment: CDR1 LNHDA and CDR2 SQIVND (reference sequence). The CDR3 is 12 residues long.

The chain recombines TRBV19 with TRBJ1-5; 8 bases are shared with TRBD1. This CDR3 contains 15 residues. Germline V gives CDR1 LNHDA, CDR2 SQIVND (reference sequence). V shed 6 bases and J 6 bases; nucleotides not matched to a gene: 10. This CDR3 is CASSRDRGGTQPQHF. The CDR3 DNA follows: TGTGCCAGTAGCCGAGACAGGGGAGGAACTCAGCCCCAGCATTTT. Variable domain in full (rest from reference TRBV19 and TRBJ1-5): DGGITQSPKYLFRKEGQNVTLSCEQNLNHDAMYWYRQDPGQGLRLIYYSQIVNDFQKGDIAEGYSVSREKKESFPLTVTSAQKNPTAFYLCASSRDRGGTQPQHFGDGTRLSIL.

The chain uses TRBV9 and TRBJ2-3; D might be TRBD2 (5 bases). The ends were cut back, 3 bases at V and 2 bases at J, with 16 bases in the middle. The CDR3 is made up of 16 amino acids. Germline loops: CDR1 SGDLS, CDR2 YYNGEE. The CDR3 DNA reads TGTGCCAGCAGCGCCGAGGGCATCACGCACACAGATACGCAGTATTTT. This sequence encodes CASSAEGITHTDTQYF.

This clone was recorded only once. V gene TRBV29-1 combines with J gene TRBJ2-3; 8 bases align to TRBD1. This CDR3 has 14 residues. Per the germline V gene, CDR1 is SQVTM and CDR2 is ANQGSEA. V dropped 7 bases and J dropped 2; count of bases not matched to a gene: 8. This chain's CDR3 is CSATTGDFTDTQYF. The CDR3 DNA reads as TGCAGCGCAACGACAGGGGACTTCACAGATACGCAGTATTTT.

The V call is TRBV2, the J call TRBJ2-2; D remains ambiguous. V lost 7 bases to trimming and J lost 0 bases, with 9 bases between them. Germline V CDR1 and CDR2: SNHLY, FYNNEI. This CDR3 has 14 residues. In nucleotides, the CDR3 is TGTGCCAGCAAAGGTATCGCGAACACCGGGGAGCTGTTTTTT. Amino acids: CASKGIANTGELFF. Filled out from reference TRBV2 and TRBJ2-2, the complete variable domain reads EPEVTQTPSHQVTQMGQEVILRCVPISNHLYFYWYRQILGQKVEFLVSFYNNEISEKSEIFDDQFSVERPDGSNFTLKIRSTKLEDSAMYFCASKGIANTGELFFGEGSRLTVL.

The chain recombines TRBV4-2 with TRBJ2-7; the D call may be TRBD1 or TRBD2 (7 bases each). V was shortened by 0 bases and J by 2 bases, with 17 bases between the two germline ends. This CDR3 is built from 17 residues. Germline loops: CDR1 LGHNA, CDR2 YNFKEQ. CDR3 sequence: CASSQDLTAGTAYEQYF. In nucleotides, the CDR3 is TGTGCCAGCAGCCAAGATTTGACAGCGGGGACAGCCTACGAGCAGTACTTC.

The rearrangement links TRBV5-8 to TRBJ2-1; D is perhaps TRBD1 (5 bases). The CDR3 runs 15 residues. The V gene's germline CDR1 is SGHTS and CDR2 YDEGEE. Trimming left V 2 bases short and J 5 bases short, with 14 bases between. This CDR3 is CASSFWYSRDNEQFF. In DNA, the CDR3 is TGTGCCAGCAGCTTTTGGTATAGCAGGGACAATGAGCAGTTCTTC.

The V and J genes are TRBV6-1 and TRBJ2-2; 10 bases match TRBD1. The V and J ends lost 8 bases and 5 bases, in that order; junction bases with no gene match: 8. This CDR3 has 15 amino acids. The germline gives CDR1 MNHNS, CDR2 SASEGT. Here the CDR3 DNA reads TGTGCCAGCCATATACCGGGACAGGGGACCGGGGAGCTGTTTTTT. Translation gives CASHIPGQGTGELFF.

V gene TRBV27 combines with J gene TRBJ2-1; 7 bases are shared with TRBD2. The length of the CDR3 is 16 residues. J gave up 6 bases and V 3 bases, and 11 bases lay outside the gene matches. CDR1 and CDR2 (germline): MNHEY, SMNVEV (reference sequence). CDR3 protein: CASSFLGEGPSNEQFF. CDR3 DNA sequence: TGTGCCAGCAGTTTCCTAGGGGAGGGCCCGAGCAATGAGCAGTTCTTC.

This clone appeared a single time. The J gene is TRBJ2-2, the V gene TRBV4-1; the D gene is possibly TRBD2 (6 bases). V was pared by 4 bases and J by 7 bases, with 16 bases between. This CDR3 has 15 residues. The germline V gene has CDR1 MGHRA and CDR2 YSYEKL. DNA for the CDR3: TGCGCCAGCAGCCGCCTCGAGGGAGCGGGCGGGGAGCTGTTTTTT. It yields the protein CASSRLEGAGGELFF.

This chain joins TRBV28 and TRBJ2-1; 13 positions match TRBD2. With V trimmed by 5 bases and J by 9 bases, 4 bases remained unmatched. CDR1 and CDR2 (germline): MDHEN, SYDVKM. The CDR3 runs to 14 residues. The CDR3 region has the DNA TGTGCCAGCAGTCGGACTAGCGGGAGTGGTGAGCAGTTCTTC. It is translated as CASSRTSGSGEQFF.

This sequence joins TRBV2 and TRBJ2-7; D is possibly TRBD2 (7 bases). V was pared by 2 bases and J by 2 bases, with 13 bases between. This CDR3 region has 15 residues. Per the germline V gene, CDR1 is SNHLY and CDR2 is FYNNEI. In nucleotides, the CDR3 is TGTGCCAGCAGTGAATCGACAGGACTAGCCTACGAGCAGTACTTC. Translated, it gives CASSESTGLAYEQYF.

Concerning this clone itself: A much larger clonotype is one base distant, so this may be a read error. This CDR3 is CASSQDPTASLPQHF. Written as DNA, the CDR3 is TGTGCCAGCAGCCAAGATCCGACTGCCTCCCTTCCCCAGCATTTT. The V gene is TRBV4-2, the J gene TRBJ1-5, with D hard to call. Germline V gene lookup returns CDR1 LGHNA and CDR2 YNFKEQ. This CDR3 contains 15 residues. Trimming took off 0 bases at V and 10 bases at J, with 16 bases between the two ends.

A remark on this clone: This sample also contains other DNA sequences that code for the same CDR3. The chain recombines TRBV29-1 with TRBJ2-5, with TRBD2 matching over 10 bases. V shed 8 bases and J 5 bases; nucleotides not matched to a gene: 5. The CDR3 covers 12 residues. Germline V gene lookup returns CDR1 SQVTM and CDR2 ANQGSEA. The CDR3 region is CSLRAGGETQYF. For the CDR3, the DNA is TGCAGCTTACGAGCGGGAGGGGAGACCCAGTACTTC.

Remarks on this clone: The same CDR3 arises from other DNA sequences in this sample as well. This chain joins TRBV5-1 and TRBJ1-3; a weak D match, TRBD1 (5 bases). CDR1 and CDR2 (germline): SGHRS, YFSETQ. The V and J ends lost 4 bases and 1 base respectively, with 9 bases between them. The CDR3 extends over 14 amino acids. The CDR3 region has the DNA TGCGCCAGCAGCGGGGGGACGTCTGGAAACACCATATATTTT. Its translation: CASSGGTSGNTIYF.

The chain carries TRBV10-1 and TRBJ1-1; D unresolved. The CDR3 spans 15 residues. Trimming shortened V by 8 bases and J by 0 bases, and 16 bases separated the two germline ends. From germline, CDR1 is WNHNN and CDR2 SYGVQD (reference sequence). The CDR3 nucleotides are TGCGCCAGCTCCCGACGCGGCAGCCTGAACACTGAAGCTTTCTTT. It is translated as CASSRRGSLNTEAFF.

Note on this clone: The sample carries other DNA sequences with the same CDR3. V and J are TRBV5-1 and TRBJ1-3, with TRBD1 identical over 7 bases. The CDR3 extends over 15 amino acids. The ends lost 3 bases at V and 0 bases at J; junction bases unmatched: 3. Germline assignment: CDR1 SGHRS and CDR2 YFSETQ. The CDR3, as DNA: TGCGCCAGCAGCTCAACAGGGGACTCTGGAAACACCATATATTTT. Protein product: CASSSTGDSGNTIYF.

The chain employs TRBV5-1 and TRBJ2-5, with TRBD1 matching 7 bases. The CDR3 is 14 residues long. Trimming at V came to 8 bases and at J to 5 bases, leaving 12 bases not matched to a gene. Germline CDR1 is SGHRS and CDR2 is YFSETQ. The CDR3 region is CASGPGTVGETQYF. The DNA of the CDR3 is TGCGCCAGTGGGCCCGGGACAGTCGGTGAGACCCAGTACTTC.

CDR3 region: CASTGGRTNEKLFF. Here the CDR3 DNA reads TGTGCCAGTACCGGGGGTCGGACTAATGAAAAACTGTTTTTT. The V call is TRBV19, the J call TRBJ1-4; tentative D call: TRBD1 (5 bases). CDR1 and CDR2 (germline): LNHDA, SQIVND (reference sequence). Trimming removed 7 bases at V and 2 bases at J, with 11 bases between. The CDR3 runs to 14 residues.

This chain joins TRBV19 and TRBJ2-7, with no clear D. This CDR3 comprises 16 residues. Trimming removed 4 bases at V and 0 bases at J, with 16 bases between. Germline loops: CDR1 LNHDA, CDR2 SQIVND (reference sequence). The chain's CDR3 is CASSSYSRTNSYEQYF. The CDR3 coding sequence is TGTGCCAGTAGTAGCTACAGCCGCACAAACTCCTACGAGCAGTACTTC.

This clone was detected only a few times. This rearrangement joins TRBV30 to TRBJ1-1; D remains unclear. CDR1 is GTSNPN and CDR2 is SVGIG in the germline V gene (reference sequence). V lost 0 bases to trimming and J lost 3 bases, with 8 bases between them. The length of the CDR3 is 13 residues. CDR3 amino acids: CAWSVESDTEAFF. The CDR3 DNA is TGTGCCTGGAGTGTCGAATCGGACACTGAAGCTTTCTTT.

CDR3 DNA sequence: TGCGCCAGCAGATCTGGACCGAGGAGTGAAAAACTGTTTTTT. Its translation: CASRSGPRSEKLFF. The chain links TRBV4-1 to TRBJ1-4; D is ambiguous. The germline V and J ends were trimmed by 6 bases and 7 bases, with 15 bases remaining between them. Germline V gives CDR1 MGHRA, CDR2 YSYEKL. The CDR3 has 14 residues.

The gene calls are TRBV6-1 and TRBJ1-2; no definite D call. Trimming pared 6 bases from V and 8 bases from J, leaving 7 bases between. Germline CDR1 reads MNHNS; CDR2 reads SASEGT. This CDR3 has 10 residues. The CDR3 region is CASRNGGYTF. The CDR3 coding sequence is TGTGCCAGCAGGAACGGGGGCTACACCTTC.

This clone appeared a single time. The DNA is omitted, as the CDR3 cannot be located on it reliably, and the CDR3 follows TCRdb's listing. The J gene is TRBJ2-7, the V gene TRBV28; the DNA was not used to check the table's D call, TRBD2. Termini included, the CDR3 measures 16 amino acids. Germline CDR1 is MDHEN and CDR2 is SYDVKM. The CDR3: CASSSSAAPSSYEQYF.

The rearrangement uses TRBV7-9 and TRBJ2-7, with D perhaps TRBD2 (5 bases). Trimming removed 5 bases at V and 0 bases at J, with 11 bases between. The V gene's germline CDR1 is SEHNR and CDR2 FQNEAQ (reference sequence). The length of the CDR3 is 14 residues. The CDR3 reads CASSPGLISYEQYF. In DNA form, the CDR3 reads TGTGCCAGCAGCCCCGGACTGATCTCCTACGAGCAGTACTTC.

J is TRBJ2-3 and V is TRBV28; TRBD2 matches 8 bases. The length of the CDR3 is 15 residues. The junction had 7 bases not matched to a gene; V was cut back by 5 bases and J by 3 bases. Looked up from germline, CDR1 is MDHEN and CDR2 is SYDVKM. The CDR3 protein is CASSRKTSATDTQYF. As DNA, the CDR3 is TGTGCCAGCAGTCGCAAGACTAGCGCGACAGATACGCAGTATTTT.